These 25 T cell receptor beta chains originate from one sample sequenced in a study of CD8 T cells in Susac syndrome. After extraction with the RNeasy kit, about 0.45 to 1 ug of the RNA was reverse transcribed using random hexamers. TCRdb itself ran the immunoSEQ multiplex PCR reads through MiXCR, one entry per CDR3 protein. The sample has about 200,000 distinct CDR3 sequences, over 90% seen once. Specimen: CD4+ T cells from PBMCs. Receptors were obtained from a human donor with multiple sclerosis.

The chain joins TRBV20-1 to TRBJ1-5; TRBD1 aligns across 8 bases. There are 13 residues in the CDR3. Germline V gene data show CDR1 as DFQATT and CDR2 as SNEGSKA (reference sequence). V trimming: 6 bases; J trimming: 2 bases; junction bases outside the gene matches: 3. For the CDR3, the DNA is TGCAGTGCCCAGGGGGCAGGCAATCAGCCCCAGCATTTT. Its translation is CSAQGAGNQPQHF.

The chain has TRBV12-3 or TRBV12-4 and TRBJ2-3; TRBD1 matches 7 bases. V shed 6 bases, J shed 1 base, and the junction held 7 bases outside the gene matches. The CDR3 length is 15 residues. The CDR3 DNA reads TGTGCCAGCAGCCTGACAGGGCCCCGCACAGATACGCAGTATTTT. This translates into CASSLTGPRTDTQYF.

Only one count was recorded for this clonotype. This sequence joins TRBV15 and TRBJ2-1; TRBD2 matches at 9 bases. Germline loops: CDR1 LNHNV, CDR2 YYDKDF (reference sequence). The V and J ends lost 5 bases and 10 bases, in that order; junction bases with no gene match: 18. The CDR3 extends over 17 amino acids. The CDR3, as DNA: TGTGCCACCAGCCAAACACCTCGGAGAGCGGGAGGTCGGGAGCAGTTCTTC. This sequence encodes CATSQTPRRAGGREQFF.

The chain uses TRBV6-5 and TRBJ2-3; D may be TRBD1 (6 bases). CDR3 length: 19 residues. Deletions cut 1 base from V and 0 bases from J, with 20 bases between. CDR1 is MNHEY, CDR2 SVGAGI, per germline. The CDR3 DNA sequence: TGTGCCAGCAGTTACTTTTTTCCCTCTGGGGGCTCTAGCACAGATACGCAGTATTTT. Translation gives CASSYFFPSGGSSTDTQYF.

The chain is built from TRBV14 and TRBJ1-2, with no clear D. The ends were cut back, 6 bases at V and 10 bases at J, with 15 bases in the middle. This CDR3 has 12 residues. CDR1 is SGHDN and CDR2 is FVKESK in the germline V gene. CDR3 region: CASSPSGLSYTF. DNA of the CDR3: TGTGCCAGCAGTCCGAGCGGTTTATCCTACACCTTC. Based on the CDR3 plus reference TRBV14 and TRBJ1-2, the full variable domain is EAGVTQFPSHSVIEKGQTVTLRCDPISGHDNLYWYRRVMGKEIKFLLHFVKESKQDESGMPNNRFLAERTGGTYSTLKVQPAELEDSGVYFCASSPSGLSYTFGSGTRLTVV.

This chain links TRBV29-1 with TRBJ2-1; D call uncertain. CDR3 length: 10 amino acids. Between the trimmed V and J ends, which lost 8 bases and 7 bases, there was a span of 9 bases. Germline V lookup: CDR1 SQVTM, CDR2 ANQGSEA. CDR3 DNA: TGCAGCTGCTTAAGAAATGAGCAGTTCTTC. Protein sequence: CSCLRNEQFF.

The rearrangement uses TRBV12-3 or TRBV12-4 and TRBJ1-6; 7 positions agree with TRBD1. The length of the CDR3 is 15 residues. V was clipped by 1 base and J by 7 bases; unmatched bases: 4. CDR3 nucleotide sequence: TGTGCCAGCAGTTTAGAGTACAGGGGAAATTCACCCCTCCACTTT. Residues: CASSLEYRGNSPLHF.

The CDR3 nucleotides read TGCAGTGCCCTTGCGGCAAGCGGGAGCGATACGCAGTATTTT. This sequence encodes CSALAASGSDTQYF. This chain connects TRBV20-1 to TRBJ2-3; 8 bases match TRBD2. V lost 6 bases to trimming and J lost 6 bases; unmatched junction nucleotides: 11. Germline CDR1 reads DFQATT; CDR2 reads SNEGSKA (reference sequence). This CDR3 spans 14 amino acids.

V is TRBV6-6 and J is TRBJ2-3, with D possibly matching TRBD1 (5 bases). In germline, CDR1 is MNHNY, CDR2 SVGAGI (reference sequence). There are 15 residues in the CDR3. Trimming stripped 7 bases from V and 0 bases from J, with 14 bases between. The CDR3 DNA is TGTGCCAGCATCGGACACCCTCGAAGCACAGATACGCAGTATTTT. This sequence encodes CASIGHPRSTDTQYF.

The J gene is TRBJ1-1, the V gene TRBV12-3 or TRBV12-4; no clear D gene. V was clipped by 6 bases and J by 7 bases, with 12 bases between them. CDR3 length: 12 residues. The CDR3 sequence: CASSFGFGEAFF. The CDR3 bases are TGTGCCAGCAGCTTCGGATTTGGTGAAGCTTTCTTT.

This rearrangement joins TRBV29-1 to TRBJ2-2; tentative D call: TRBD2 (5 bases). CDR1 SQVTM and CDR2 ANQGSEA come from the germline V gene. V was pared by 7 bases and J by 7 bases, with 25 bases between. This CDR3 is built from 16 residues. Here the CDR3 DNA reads TGCAGCGCTGGTGTAAGGGAGTCTTTAACCGGCGGGGAGCTGTTTTTT. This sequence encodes CSAGVRESLTGGELFF.

The CDR3 loop reads CASSLLRADDTGELFF. The CDR3 DNA reads as TGTGCCAGCAGCCTTTTGAGAGCCGATGATACCGGGGAGCTGTTTTTT. The chain joins TRBV7-9 to TRBJ2-2; D is ambiguous. Between the trimmed V and J ends, which lost 5 bases and 5 bases, there was a span of 18 bases. The CDR3 runs 16 residues. The germline V gene has CDR1 SEHNR and CDR2 FQNEAQ (reference sequence).

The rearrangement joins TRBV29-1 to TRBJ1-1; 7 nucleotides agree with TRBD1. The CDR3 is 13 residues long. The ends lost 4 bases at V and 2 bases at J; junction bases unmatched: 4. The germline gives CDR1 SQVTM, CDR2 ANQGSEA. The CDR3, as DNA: TGCAGCGTTGGTGGGACAGAAAACACTGAAGCTTTCTTT. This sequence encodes CSVGGTENTEAFF.

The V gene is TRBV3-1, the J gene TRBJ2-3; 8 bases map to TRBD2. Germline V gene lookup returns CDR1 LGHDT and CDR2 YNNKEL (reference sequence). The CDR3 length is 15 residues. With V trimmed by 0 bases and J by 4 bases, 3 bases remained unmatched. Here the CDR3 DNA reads TGTGCCAGCAGCCAAGATCCGGGGGGGCCAGATACGCAGTATTTT. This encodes CASSQDPGGPDTQYF.

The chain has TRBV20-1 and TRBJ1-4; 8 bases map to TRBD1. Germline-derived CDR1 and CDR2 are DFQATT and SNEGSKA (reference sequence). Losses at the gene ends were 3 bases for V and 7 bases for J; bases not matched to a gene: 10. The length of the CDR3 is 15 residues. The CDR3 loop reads CSASRGRGGFEKLFF. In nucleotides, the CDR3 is TGCAGTGCTAGCAGGGGGCGAGGGGGATTTGAAAAACTGTTTTTT.

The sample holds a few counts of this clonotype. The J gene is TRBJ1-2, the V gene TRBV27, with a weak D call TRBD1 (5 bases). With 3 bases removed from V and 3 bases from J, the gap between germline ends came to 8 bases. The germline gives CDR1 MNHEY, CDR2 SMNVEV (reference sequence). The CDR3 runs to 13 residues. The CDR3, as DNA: TGTGCCAGCAGTTTCCAGGGTGACTATGGCTACACCTTC. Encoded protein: CASSFQGDYGYTF.

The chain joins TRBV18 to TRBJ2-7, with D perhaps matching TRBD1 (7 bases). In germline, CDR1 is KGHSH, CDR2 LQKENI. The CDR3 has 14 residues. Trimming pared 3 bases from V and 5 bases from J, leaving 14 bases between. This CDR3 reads CASSPSTGRHEQYF. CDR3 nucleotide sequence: TGTGCCAGCTCACCCTCGACAGGGAGGCACGAGCAGTACTTC.

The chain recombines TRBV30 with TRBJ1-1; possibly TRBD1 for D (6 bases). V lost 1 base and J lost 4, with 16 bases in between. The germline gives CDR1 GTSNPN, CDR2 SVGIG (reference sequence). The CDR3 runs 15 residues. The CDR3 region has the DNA TGTGCCTGGAGTGCTGGATGGGGGCGCGGCACTGAAGCTTTCTTT. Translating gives CAWSAGWGRGTEAFF.

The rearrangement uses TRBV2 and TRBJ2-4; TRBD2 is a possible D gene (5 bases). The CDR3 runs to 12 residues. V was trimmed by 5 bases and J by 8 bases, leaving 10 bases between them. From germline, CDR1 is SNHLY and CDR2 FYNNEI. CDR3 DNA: TGTGCCAGCAGTCCCCCCGGGGACATTCAGTACTTC. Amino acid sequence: CASSPPGDIQYF. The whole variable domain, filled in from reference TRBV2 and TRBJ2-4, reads EPEVTQTPSHQVTQMGQEVILRCVPISNHLYFYWYRQILGQKVEFLVSFYNNEISEKSEIFDDQFSVERPDGSNFTLKIRSTKLEDSAMYFCASSPPGDIQYFGAGTRLSVL.

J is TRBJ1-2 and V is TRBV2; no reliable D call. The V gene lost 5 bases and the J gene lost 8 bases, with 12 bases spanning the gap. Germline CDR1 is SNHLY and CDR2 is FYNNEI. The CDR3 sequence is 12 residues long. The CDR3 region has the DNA TGTGCCAGCAGTCCCGGCCTTTTAGGCTACACCTTC. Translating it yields CASSPGLLGYTF.

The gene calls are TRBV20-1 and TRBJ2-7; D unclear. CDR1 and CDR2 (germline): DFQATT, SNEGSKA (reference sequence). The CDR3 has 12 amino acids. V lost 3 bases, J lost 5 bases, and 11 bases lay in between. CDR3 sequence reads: CSASRPHHEQYF. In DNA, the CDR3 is TGCAGTGCTAGTCGGCCACACCACGAGCAGTACTTC.

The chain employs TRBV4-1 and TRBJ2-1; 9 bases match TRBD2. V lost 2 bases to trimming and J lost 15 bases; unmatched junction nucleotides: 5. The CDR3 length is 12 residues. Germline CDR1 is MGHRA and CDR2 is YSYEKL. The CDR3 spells CASSQKGTSPFF. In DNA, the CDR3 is TGCGCCAGCAGCCAAAAAGGGACTAGCCCGTTCTTC.

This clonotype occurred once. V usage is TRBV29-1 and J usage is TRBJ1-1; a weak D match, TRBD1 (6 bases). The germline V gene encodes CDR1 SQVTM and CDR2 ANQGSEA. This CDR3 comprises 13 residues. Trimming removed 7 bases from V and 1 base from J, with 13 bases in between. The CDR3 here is CSAQGPTNTEAFF. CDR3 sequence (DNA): TGCAGCGCCCAGGGGCCCACGAACACTGAAGCTTTCTTT.

CDR3 DNA: TGTACCGCCGCGTACTACAATGAGCAGTTCTTC. This codes for CTAAYYNEQFF. The chain carries TRBV30 and TRBJ2-1, with D uncertain. Germline lookup yields CDR1 GTSNPN and CDR2 SVGIG (reference sequence). The CDR3 contains 11 residues.

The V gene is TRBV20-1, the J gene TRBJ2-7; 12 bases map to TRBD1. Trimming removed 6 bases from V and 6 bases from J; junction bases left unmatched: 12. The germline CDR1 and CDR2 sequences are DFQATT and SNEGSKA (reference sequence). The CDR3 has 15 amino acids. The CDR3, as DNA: TGCAGTGCAAACTTGCCGGGACAGGGGGCGGGCGAGCAGTACTTC. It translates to CSANLPGQGAGEQYF.